Described below is a single T cell receptor beta chain sequence and its context. The antigen remains undetermined. The data were taken from a study of T-cell memory formation after mild COVID-19. Overall study context: Most TCR clusters belonged to a single donor.

V trimming: 3 bases; J trimming: 3 bases; junction bases outside the gene matches: 6. This CDR3 is 15 amino acids long. In germline, CDR1 is SGDLS, CDR2 YYNGEE. Study results and caveats: Among clones peaking at day 37 in the second wave, SARS-CoV-2 specificity remained unconfirmed. Contracting clones from day 15 to 85 showed balanced CD4/CD8; later expanders favored CD4+.

TCR alpha and TCR beta cDNA libraries carrying sample barcodes and UMIs came from 5'RACE with constant-segment primers. In TCRdb, the 5' RACE reads were re-called with MiXCR into one record per CDR3 protein. Of approximately 500,000 distinct CDR3 sequences listed, 20% to 30% are singletons. This TCR was sampled from an adult woman who had mild COVID-19 (a few samples of this study predate the infection). Cell type and time point are not known. The material sequenced was PBMCs or a T cell subset sorted from them (not recorded which). The chain employs TRBV9 and TRBJ1-3; 7 bases align to TRBD1. The CDR3 loop reads CASSGQGSGGNTIYF. CDR3 coding DNA: TGTGCCAGCAGCGGACAGGGCTCCGGTGGAAACACCATATATTTT.